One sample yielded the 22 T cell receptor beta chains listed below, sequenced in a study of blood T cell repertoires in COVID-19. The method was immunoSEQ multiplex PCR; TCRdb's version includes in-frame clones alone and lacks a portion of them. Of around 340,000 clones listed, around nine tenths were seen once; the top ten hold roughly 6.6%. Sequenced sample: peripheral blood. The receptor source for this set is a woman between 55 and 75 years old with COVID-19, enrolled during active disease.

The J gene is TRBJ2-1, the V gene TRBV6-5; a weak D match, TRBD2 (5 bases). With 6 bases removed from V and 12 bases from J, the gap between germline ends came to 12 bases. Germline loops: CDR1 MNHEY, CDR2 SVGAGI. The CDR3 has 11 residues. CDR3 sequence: CASSLLGAQFF. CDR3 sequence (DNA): TGTGCCAGCAGCTTATTGGGAGCGCAGTTCTTC.

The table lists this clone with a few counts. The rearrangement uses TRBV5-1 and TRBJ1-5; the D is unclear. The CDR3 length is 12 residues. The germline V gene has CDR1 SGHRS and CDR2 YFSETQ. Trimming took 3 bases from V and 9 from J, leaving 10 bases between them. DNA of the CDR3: TGCGCCAGCAGCTCCGGGCGGGGGCCCCAGCATTTT. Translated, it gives CASSSGRGPQHF.

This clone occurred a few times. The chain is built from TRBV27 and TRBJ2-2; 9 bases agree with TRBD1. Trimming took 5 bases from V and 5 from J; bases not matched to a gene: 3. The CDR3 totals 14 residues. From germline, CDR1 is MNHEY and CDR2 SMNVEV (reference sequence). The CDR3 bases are TGTGCCAGCAGTGCGGGACAGGGAACCGGGGAGCTGTTTTTT. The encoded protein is CASSAGQGTGELFF.

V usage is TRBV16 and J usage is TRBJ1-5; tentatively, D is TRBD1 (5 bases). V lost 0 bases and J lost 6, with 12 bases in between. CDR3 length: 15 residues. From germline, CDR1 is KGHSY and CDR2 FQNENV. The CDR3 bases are TGTGCCAGCAGCCAATCAGGCGGGGCGGGTCAGCCCCAGCATTTT. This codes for CASSQSGGAGQPQHF.

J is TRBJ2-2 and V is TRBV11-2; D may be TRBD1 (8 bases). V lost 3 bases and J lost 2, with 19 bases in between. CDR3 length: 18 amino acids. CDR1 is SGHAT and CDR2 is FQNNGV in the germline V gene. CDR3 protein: CASSFRTGRGTNTGELFF. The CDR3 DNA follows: TGTGCCAGCAGCTTCAGGACAGGGAGGGGGACCAACACCGGGGAGCTGTTTTTT.

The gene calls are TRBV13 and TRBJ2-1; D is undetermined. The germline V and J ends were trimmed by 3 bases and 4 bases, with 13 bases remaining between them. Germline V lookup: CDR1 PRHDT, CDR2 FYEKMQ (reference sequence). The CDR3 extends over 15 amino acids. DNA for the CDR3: TGTGCCAGCAGCTTCACGGTGCGCGGATACAATGAGCAGTTCTTC. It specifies CASSFTVRGYNEQFF.

CDR3 amino acids: CASSLGGSVRNTIYF. The CDR3 nucleotides read TGTGCCAGCAGCTTAGGTGGTTCAGTCAGAAACACCATATATTTT. V and J are TRBV7-2 and TRBJ1-3; D unclear. V lost 1 base to trimming and J lost 5 bases, with 12 bases between them. Germline V gene data show CDR1 as SGHTA and CDR2 as FQGNSA. CDR3 size: 15 residues.

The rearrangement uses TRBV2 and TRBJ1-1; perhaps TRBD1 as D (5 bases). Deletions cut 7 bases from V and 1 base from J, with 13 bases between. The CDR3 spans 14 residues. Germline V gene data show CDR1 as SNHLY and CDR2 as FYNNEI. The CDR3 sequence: CASTTQETNTEAFF. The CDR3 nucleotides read TGTGCCAGCACTACACAGGAAACGAACACTGAAGCTTTCTTT. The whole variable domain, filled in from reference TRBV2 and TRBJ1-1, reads EPEVTQTPSHQVTQMGQEVILRCVPISNHLYFYWYRQILGQKVEFLVSFYNNEISEKSEIFDDQFSVERPDGSNFTLKIRSTKLEDSAMYFCASTTQETNTEAFFGQGTRLTVV.

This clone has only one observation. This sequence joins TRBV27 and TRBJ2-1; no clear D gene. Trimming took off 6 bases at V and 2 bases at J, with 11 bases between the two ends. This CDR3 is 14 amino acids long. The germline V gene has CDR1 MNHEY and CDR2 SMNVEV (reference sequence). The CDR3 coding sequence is TGTGCCAGCAGCTCCCGCACGGCCTACAATGAGCAGTTCTTC. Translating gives CASSSRTAYNEQFF.

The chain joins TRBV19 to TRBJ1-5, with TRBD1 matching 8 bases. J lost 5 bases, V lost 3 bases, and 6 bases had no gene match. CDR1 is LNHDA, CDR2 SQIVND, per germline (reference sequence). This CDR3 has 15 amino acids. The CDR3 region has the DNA TGTGCCAGTAGTATGTCCGACAGGGGTTATCAGCCCCAGCATTTT. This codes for CASSMSDRGYQPQHF.

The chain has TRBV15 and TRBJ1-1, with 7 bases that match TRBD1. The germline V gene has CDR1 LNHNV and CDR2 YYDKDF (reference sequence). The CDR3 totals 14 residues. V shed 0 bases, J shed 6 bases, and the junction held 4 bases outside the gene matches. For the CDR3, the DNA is TGTGCCACCAGCAGAGACGACAGGGTTTCTGAAGCTTTCTTT. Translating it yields CATSRDDRVSEAFF.

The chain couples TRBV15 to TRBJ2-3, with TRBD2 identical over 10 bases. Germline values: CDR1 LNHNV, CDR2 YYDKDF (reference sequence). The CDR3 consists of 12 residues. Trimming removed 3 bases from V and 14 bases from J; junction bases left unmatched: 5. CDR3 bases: TGTGCCACCAGCAGGGCAGCGGGGGGGAGGTATTTT. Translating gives CATSRAAGGRYF.

The CDR3 reads CASSLARQGGDYGYTF. The CDR3 nucleotides are TGTGCCAGCAGCTTAGCTAGACAGGGGGGTGACTATGGCTACACCTTC. The V gene is TRBV13, the J gene TRBJ1-2; 9 bases fit TRBD1. The V gene's germline CDR1 is PRHDT and CDR2 FYEKMQ (reference sequence). The CDR3 loop spans 16 amino acids. Trimming cost V 1 base and J 3 bases; bases outside gene matches: 6.

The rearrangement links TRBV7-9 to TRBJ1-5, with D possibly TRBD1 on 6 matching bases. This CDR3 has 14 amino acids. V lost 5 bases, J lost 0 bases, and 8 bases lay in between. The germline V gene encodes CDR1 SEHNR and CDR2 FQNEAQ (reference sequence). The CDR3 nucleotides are TGTGCCAGCAGCCCCAGGGGTAGCAATCAGCCCCAGCATTTT. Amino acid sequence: CASSPRGSNQPQHF. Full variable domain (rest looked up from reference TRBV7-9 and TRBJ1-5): DTGVSQNPRHKITKRGQNVTFRCDPISEHNRLYWYRQTLGQGPEFLTYFQNEAQLEKSRLLSDRFSAERPKGSFSTLEIQRTEQGDSAMYLCASSPRGSNQPQHFGDGTRLSIL.

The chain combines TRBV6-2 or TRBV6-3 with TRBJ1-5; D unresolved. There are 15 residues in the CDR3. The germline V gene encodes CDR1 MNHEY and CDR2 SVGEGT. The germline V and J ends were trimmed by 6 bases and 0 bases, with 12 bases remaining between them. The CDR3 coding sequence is TGTGCCAGCAGCCCCCTTGGCTTTAGCAATCAGCCCCAGCATTTT. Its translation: CASSPLGFSNQPQHF.

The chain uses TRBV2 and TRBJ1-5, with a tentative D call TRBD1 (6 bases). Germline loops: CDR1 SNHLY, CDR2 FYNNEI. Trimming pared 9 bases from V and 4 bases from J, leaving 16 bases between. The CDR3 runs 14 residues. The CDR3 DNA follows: TGTGCCAGTCAGGGGAACACGCGGAATCAGCCCCAGCATTTT. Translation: CASQGNTRNQPQHF.

CDR3 DNA sequence: TGTGCCAGTAGTGGAGTGGGAGGTCGTGGGAATCAGCCCCAGCATTTT. As protein: CASSGVGGRGNQPQHF. The chain employs TRBV19 and TRBJ1-5; D gene uncertain. Germline CDR1 and CDR2: LNHDA and SQIVND (reference sequence). This CDR3 is built from 16 residues. The V end was cut by 5 bases, the J end by 4 bases, with 18 bases between.

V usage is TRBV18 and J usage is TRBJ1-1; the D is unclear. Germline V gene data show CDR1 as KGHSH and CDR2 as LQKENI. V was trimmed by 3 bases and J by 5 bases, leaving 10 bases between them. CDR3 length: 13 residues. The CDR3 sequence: CASSPPSRTEAFF. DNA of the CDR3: TGTGCCAGCTCACCTCCAAGTCGGACTGAAGCTTTCTTT.

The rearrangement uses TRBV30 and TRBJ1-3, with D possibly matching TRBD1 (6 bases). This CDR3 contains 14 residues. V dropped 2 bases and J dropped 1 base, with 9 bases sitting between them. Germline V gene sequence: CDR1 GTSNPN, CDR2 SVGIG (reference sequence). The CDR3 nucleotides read TGTGCCTGGAGTATGGGGACATCTGGAAACACCATATATTTT. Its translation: CAWSMGTSGNTIYF.

CDR3 loop: CASSLGTSGGSDTQYF. The CDR3 DNA reads TGTGCCAGCAGCTTAGGAACTAGCGGGGGTTCGGATACGCAGTATTTT. This chain joins TRBV7-9 and TRBJ2-3; 11 bases match TRBD2. Germline trimming cut 1 base from V and 6 bases from J; bases unmatched to any gene: 6. This CDR3 has 16 amino acids. Germline V CDR1 and CDR2: SEHNR, FQNEAQ (reference sequence).

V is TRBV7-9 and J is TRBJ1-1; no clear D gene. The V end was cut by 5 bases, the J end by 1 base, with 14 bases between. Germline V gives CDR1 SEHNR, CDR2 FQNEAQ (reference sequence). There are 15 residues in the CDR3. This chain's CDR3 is CASSQLIPQNTEAFF. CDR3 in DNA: TGTGCCAGCAGCCAGTTGATCCCACAGAACACTGAAGCTTTCTTT.

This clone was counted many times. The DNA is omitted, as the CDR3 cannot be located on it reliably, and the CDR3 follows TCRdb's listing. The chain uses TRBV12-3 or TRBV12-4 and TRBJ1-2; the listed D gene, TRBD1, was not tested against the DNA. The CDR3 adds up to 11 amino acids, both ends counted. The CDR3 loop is CASSFGSGYTF.